This T cell receptor (beta chain) was identified in a study of shared clonotypes between healthy human individuals. Clones were sequenced by immunoSEQ multiplex PCR, and TCRdb holds only the in-frame ones, with some missing. The sample consists of roughly 2.4 million clones, approximately 94% of them appearing once. Trimming took 4 bases from V and 0 from J, leaving 10 bases between them. CDR3 size: 15 residues. CDR1 and CDR2 from the germline V gene are MGHRA and YSYEKL. J is TRBJ2-1 and V is TRBV4-1, with a tentative D call TRBD1 (5 bases). This TCR was recovered from a man between 18 and 35 years old in good health. What was sequenced was naive CD4+ T cells sorted from blood. Subset described: CD45RA+ positively selected. The CDR3 DNA reads TGCGCCAGCAGCCTAGGGGTAAACTCCTACAATGAGCAGTTCTTC. Translated, it gives CASSLGVNSYNEQFF.